Listed below are T cell receptor beta chains from one sample, sequenced in a study of T cells in localized non-small cell lung cancer. Sequencing was performed with immunoSEQ multiplex PCR; in TCRdb, only in-frame clones are kept and a portion is missing. The table has roughly 26,000 clones, less than 90% seen once; the top ten hold roughly 13%. The sample here was peripheral blood, taken before any cancer treatment. The receptors here all came from a female donor of 60 years or more with stage II squamous cell lung carcinoma. Each CDR3 is given with its conserved first and last residue.

j_call v_call cdr3_aa
TRBJ2-3 TRBV7-8 CASTFSEAGGTDTQYF
TRBJ1-1 TRBV25-1 CASSGFGLNTEAFF
TRBJ1-5 TRBV6-6 CASSYSSQGNQPQHF
TRBJ1-1 TRBV4-3 CASSPNDIMNTEAFF
TRBJ1-5 TRBV7-9 CASGYGGSNQPQHF
TRBJ2-7 TRBV19 CASSIGAADEQYF
TRBJ1-2 TRBV2 CASGEGTGYGYTF
TRBJ1-4 TRBV28 CASSPKTGGDEKLFF
TRBJ2-2 TRBV5-1 CASSPRVADTGELFF
TRBJ2-3 TRBV7-2 CASSLQGTSGTDTQYF
TRBJ2-3 TRBV6-5 CASSYSMGLGGDTQYF
TRBJ2-3 TRBV19 CASSPRTSWRTDTQYF
TRBJ1-1 TRBV19 CASSGRDGNGEAFF
TRBJ1-6 TRBV6-1 CASTDYSPLHF
TRBJ2-5 TRBV28 CASSLQQETQYF
TRBJ1-1 TRBV2 CASSGGGGEAFF
TRBJ2-3 TRBV5-8 CASSLGQGVTDTQYF
TRBJ2-5 TRBV5-4 CASSQGGQGEETQYF
TRBJ2-2 TRBV9 CASSAQPGGDTGELFF
TRBJ1-2 TRBV7-3 CASSPNSSLRDGYTF
TRBJ2-4 TRBV30 CACIYREAKNIQYF
TRBJ2-3 TRBV5-6 CASSVRDTQYF
TRBJ2-2 TRBV30 CAWSGRGGGGELFF
TRBJ1-5 TRBV10-1 CASSAVGSHQPQHF
TRBJ1-4 TRBV7-9 CASSLAGTGRNEKLFF
TRBJ1-2 TRBV25-1 CASSDHGYTF
TRBJ2-1 TRBV6-6 CARSVPVVF